The source of this T cell receptor (beta chain) is a study of lymphopenia after photon versus proton radiotherapy. Findings and limits, study-wide: Larger post-nadir TCR diversity loss correlated inversely with survival in deceased patients. Oligoclonal CD8+ Temra expansion after nadir drove photon patients' diversity drop. Proton therapy kept repertoires fairly stable, unlike photons, which gained effector/memory cells.

Germline V gene sequence: CDR1 MNHEY, CDR2 SMNVEV (reference sequence). The CDR3 is 14 residues long. Trimming took 6 bases from V and 5 from J; bases not matched to a gene: 8. Produced via immunoSEQ multiplex PCR; TCRdb's table is partial and in-frame only. Of tens of thousands of clones in the sample, 83% were seen once. This clone was detected a few times. Its antigen is not known. V and J are TRBV27 and TRBJ2-7; TRBD2 matches at 9 bases. This receptor was identified in a man aged 60-69 years with pancreatic cancer. Material: peripheral blood, obtained from a patient treated with proton-based radiotherapy. CDR3 residues: CASRSLAGSNEQYF. The CDR3 coding sequence is TGTGCCAGCAGATCGCTAGCGGGAAGCAACGAGCAGTACTTC.